Listed below are T cell receptor beta chains from one sample, sequenced in a study of cytomegalovirus exposure and HLA in healthy donors. The data were produced by immunoSEQ multiplex PCR, yet TCRdb's version contains in-frame clones alone and is incomplete. The sample lists 55,000 to 75,000 clones, roughly four fifths occurring once. Sequenced sample: PBMCs. These receptors all stem from a woman younger than 45 in good health and CMV-seropositive. The CDR3 runs from the conserved cysteine through the conserved F or W. The order of the fields is J gene, V gene, D gene, CDR3 protein. D genes are given only for firm matches.

TRBJ2-3 TRBV5-1 TRBD2 CASSYTSGRTDTQYF
TRBJ1-6 TRBV30 TRBD1 CAWEGDRGDSPLHF
TRBJ1-2 TRBV7-2 TRBD1 CASSLSGTGGRPHTF
TRBJ2-7 TRBV27 TRBD2 CASRARREQYEQYF
TRBJ2-7 TRBV6-5 TRBD1 CASSWTGYGEQYF
TRBJ2-1 TRBV7-6 TRBD2 CASSLSSGSGQFF
TRBJ2-3 TRBV14 - CASSQGRTTDTQYF
TRBJ2-1 TRBV7-9 TRBD2 CASSLESRETSGRAHEQFF
TRBJ2-5 TRBV5-6 TRBD2 CASSLEPRGGYQETQYF
TRBJ2-1 TRBV28 TRBD1 CASRMWGTGYNEQFF
TRBJ2-1 TRBV28 - CASTLGPGYEQFF
TRBJ2-3 TRBV5-6 - CASSAGLGRDTQYF